The subject of this entry is one TCR beta chain. Its antigen is currently unknown. Germline V gives CDR1 LNHDA, CDR2 SQIVND (reference sequence). Deletions cut 0 bases from V and 0 bases from J, with 24 bases between. The length of the CDR3 is 21 residues. TCRbeta library preparation incorporated unique molecular identifiers. TCRdb itself ran the PCR reads through MiXCR, one entry per CDR3 protein. The sample consists of 450,000 to 550,000 distinct CDR3 sequences, more than 9.5% of them appearing once. The sample comes from a study of T-cell reconstitution after alpha-beta-depleted transplantation in children. Whole-study findings and limits: T-cell numbers and diversity one year post-transplant derived largely from freshly generated T cells.

The clonotype comes from a female patient aged 2-10 years who had a stem cell transplant for aplastic anemia, so the T cells may come from the graft donor. The chain is built from TRBV19 and TRBJ1-5; D might be TRBD1 (6 bases). The sample consisted of PBMCs, mostly from graft donor cells, taken 180 days after TCRalphabeta/CD19-depleted stem cell transplant. The DNA for the CDR3 is TGTGCCAGTAGTATAGAGGGACGGTGGACAGTACGCAGGAATAGCAATCAGCCCCAGCATTTT. Amino acids: CASSIEGRWTVRRNSNQPQHF.